A few counts support the clone carrying this TCR beta chain. The target antigen is unknown. This CDR3 is 14 amino acids long. Germline lookup yields CDR1 MGHRA and CDR2 YSYEKL. The ends lost 1 base at V and 8 bases at J; junction bases unmatched: 3. Use of 60 Vbeta and 13 Jbeta primers characterized the PCR. The assay was immunoSEQ multiplex PCR, and TCRdb's table has in-frame clones only and misses some. The sample has some 150,000 clones, more than 75% seen once. This sample is drawn from a study of cytomegalovirus exposure and HLA in healthy donors. About the study: HLA-typed donors contributed approximately 86 million unique TCRs, which were held in an early data release.

Although they were nominally healthy when sampled, donors likely had unrecorded immune exposures. The study, taken as a whole, reports: A few V segments could not be told apart, such as TRBV6-2 and TRBV6-3, and were left out.

The TCR sequence derives from a male donor in good health and CMV-seronegative. Sequencing was done on a sample of PBMCs. V and J are TRBV4-1 and TRBJ1-4; 8 positions agree with TRBD1. The CDR3 sequence is CASSQGTGKEKLFF. The CDR3 DNA reads as TGCGCCAGCAGCCAAGGGACAGGGAAGGAAAAACTGTTTTTT.